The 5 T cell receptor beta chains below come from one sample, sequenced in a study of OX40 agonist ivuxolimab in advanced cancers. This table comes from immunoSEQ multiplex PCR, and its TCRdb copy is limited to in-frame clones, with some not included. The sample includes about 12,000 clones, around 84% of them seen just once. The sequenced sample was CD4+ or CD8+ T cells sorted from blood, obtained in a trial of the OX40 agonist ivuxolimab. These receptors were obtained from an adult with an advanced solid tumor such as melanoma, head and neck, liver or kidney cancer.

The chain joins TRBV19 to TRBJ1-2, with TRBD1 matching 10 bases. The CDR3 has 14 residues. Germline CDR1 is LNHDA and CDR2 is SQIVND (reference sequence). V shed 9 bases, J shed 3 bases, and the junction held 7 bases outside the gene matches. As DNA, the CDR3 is TGTGCCAGCGGCGCGGGACAGGGGTACTATGGCTACACCTTC. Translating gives CASGAGQGYYGYTF.

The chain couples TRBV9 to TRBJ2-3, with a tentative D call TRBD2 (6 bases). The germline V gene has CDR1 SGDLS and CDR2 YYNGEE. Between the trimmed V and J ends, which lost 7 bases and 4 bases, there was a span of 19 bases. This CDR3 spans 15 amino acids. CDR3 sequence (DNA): TGTGCCAGCGATTCGGGATCAAGGGAGGCAGATACGCAGTATTTT. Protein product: CASDSGSREADTQYF. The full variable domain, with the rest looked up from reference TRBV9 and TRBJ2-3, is DSGVTQTPKHLITATGQRVTLRCSPRSGDLSVYWYQQSLDQGLQFLIQYYNGEERAKGNILERFSAQQFPDLHSELNLSSLELGDSALYFCASDSGSREADTQYFGPGTRLTVL.

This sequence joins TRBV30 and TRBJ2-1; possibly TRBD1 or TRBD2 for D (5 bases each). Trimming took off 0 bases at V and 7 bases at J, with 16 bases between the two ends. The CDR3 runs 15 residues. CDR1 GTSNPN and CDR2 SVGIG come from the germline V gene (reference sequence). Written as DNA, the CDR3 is TGTGCCTGGAGTGTGGATGGGGCGCCGGGGAATGAGCAGTTCTTC. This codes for CAWSVDGAPGNEQFF.

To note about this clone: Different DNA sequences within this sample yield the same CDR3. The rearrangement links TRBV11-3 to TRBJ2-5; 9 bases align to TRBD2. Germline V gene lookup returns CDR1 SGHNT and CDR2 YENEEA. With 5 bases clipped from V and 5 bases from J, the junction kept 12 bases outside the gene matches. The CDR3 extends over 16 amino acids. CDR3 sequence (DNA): TGTGCCAGCAGCCCAGGGCGCGGGGGGGCCGGGGAGACCCAGTACTTC. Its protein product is CASSPGRGGAGETQYF. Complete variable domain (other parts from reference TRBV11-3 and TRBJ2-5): EAGVVQSPRYKIIEKKQPVAFWCNPISGHNTLYWYLQNLGQGPELLIRYENEEAVDDSQLPKDRFSAERLKGVDSTLKIQPAELGDSAVYLCASSPGRGGAGETQYFGPGTRLLVL.

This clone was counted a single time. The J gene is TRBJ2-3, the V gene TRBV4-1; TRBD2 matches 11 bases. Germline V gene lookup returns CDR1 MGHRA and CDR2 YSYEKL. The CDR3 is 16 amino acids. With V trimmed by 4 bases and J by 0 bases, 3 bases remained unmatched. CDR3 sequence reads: CASSPRTSGSTDTQYF. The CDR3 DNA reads TGCGCCAGCAGCCCTCGGACTAGCGGGAGCACAGATACGCAGTATTTT.